The next 14 T cell receptor beta chains were all read from a single sample in a study of T cells expressing NK-cell markers. With the 5' RACE reads reprocessed, TCRdb shows one record per CDR3 protein and no DNA. The sample has some 150,000 distinct CDR3 sequences. Sequencing was done on a sample of blood T cells: a sorted CD56 or NKG2C T cell subset, CD4+ or CD8+ T cells, or bulk PBMC T cells (not recorded which). These receptor sequences come from a woman between 45 and 65 years old in good health.

The chain recombines TRBV4-1 with TRBJ2-7; without DNA, the TCRdb call of TRBD2 cannot be checked. CDR1 is MGHRA and CDR2 is YSYEKL in the germline V gene. The CDR3 extends over 14 amino acids. Here the CDR3 reads CASSQLGLAYEQYF.

CDR3 amino acids: CASSQERGTNEQFF. The gene calls are TRBV4-1 and TRBJ2-1; TCRdb calls TRBD1, which cannot be checked without DNA. CDR3 size: 14 residues. Germline V gives CDR1 MGHRA, CDR2 YSYEKL.

CDR3 region: CASSEDLKDRVLTQYF. J is TRBJ2-5 and V is TRBV6-1; TCRdb names TRBD1, which stays unverified in the absence of DNA. CDR1 MNHNS and CDR2 SASEGT come from the germline V gene. CDR3 length equals 16 residues.

The rearrangement links TRBV6-1 to TRBJ1-4. From germline, CDR1 is MNHNS and CDR2 SASEGT. The CDR3 runs to 14 residues. CDR3 residues: CASSEVSADEKLFF.

The chain joins TRBV4-1 to TRBJ2-1; TCRdb returns TRBD2, unconfirmable since there is no DNA. The V gene's germline CDR1 is MGHRA and CDR2 YSYEKL. The CDR3 has 17 amino acids. The CDR3 spells CASSQDQTSGTYNEQFF.

The chain links TRBV12-3 or TRBV12-4 to TRBJ2-6; the TCRdb D gene call, TRBD1, has no DNA to confirm it. CDR3 length: 18 amino acids. The CDR3 is CASSPRDRTFSGANVLTF.

The chain recombines TRBV27 with TRBJ1-1; TCRdb gives TRBD1 as the D gene, but with no DNA this cannot be confirmed. There are 13 residues in the CDR3. Per the germline V gene, CDR1 is MNHEY and CDR2 is SMNVEV (reference sequence). CDR3 protein: CASSGGRGLNAFF.

The rearrangement uses TRBV27 and TRBJ1-1. The CDR3 is made up of 14 amino acids. Germline CDR1 reads MNHEY; CDR2 reads SMNVEV (reference sequence). The CDR3 here is CASSPFNTNTEAFF.

The chain's CDR3 is CASSQEGPAPHEQFF. The rearrangement uses TRBV14 and TRBJ2-1; TCRdb's D call of TRBD2 is untestable without DNA. The CDR3 has 15 residues. Germline V CDR1 and CDR2: SGHDN, FVKESK. Drawing the rest from reference TRBV14 and TRBJ2-1, the complete variable domain is EAGVTQFPSHSVIEKGQTVTLRCDPISGHDNLYWYRRVMGKEIKFLLHFVKESKQDESGMPNNRFLAERTGGTYSTLKVQPAELEDSGVYFCASSQEGPAPHEQFFGPGTRLTVL.

V and J are TRBV7-8 and TRBJ1-2. Germline V CDR1 and CDR2: SGHVS, FQNEAQ. This CDR3 is built from 15 residues. CDR3 protein: CASSLASQVNYGYTF.

The rearrangement uses TRBV20-1 and TRBJ1-5. Germline assignment: CDR1 DFQATT and CDR2 SNEGSKA (reference sequence). This CDR3 has 15 amino acids. The CDR3 protein is CSARAGRGVDQPQHF.

The chain uses TRBV7-6 and TRBJ2-2; TCRdb picks TRBD1, but there is no DNA to check that call. CDR1 and CDR2 from the germline V gene are SGHVS and FNYEAQ. The CDR3 loop spans 13 amino acids. This chain's CDR3 is CASSPLLSGELFF.

CDR3 protein: CASSHGNQPQHF. This chain uses TRBV14 with TRBJ1-5. CDR3 length: 12 residues. CDR1 and CDR2 (germline): SGHDN, FVKESK.

The chain employs TRBV27 and TRBJ2-7; TCRdb's assignment of TRBD1 cannot be checked, as there is no DNA. The CDR3 runs to 14 residues. In germline, CDR1 is MNHEY, CDR2 SMNVEV (reference sequence). Here the CDR3 reads CASSWGGSSGEQYF.